This entry describes one T cell receptor (beta chain). The antigen it recognizes is unknown. No base qualities exist here, and no much larger clone lies one base off it. The cohort consisted of 670 or so healthy bone marrow donors. At the time of sampling, every cohort member was nominally healthy, though immune exposures that went unrecorded were likely present. The donor was CMV seronegative and was included in the group of 352 seronegative cohort members. A peripheral blood sample was collected from each donor, and TCR beta sequencing was performed on peripheral blood mononuclear cells. The Qiagen DNeasy Blood Extraction Kit was used to extract genomic DNA from the blood cell samples. The record originates from a study of cytomegalovirus exposure and HLA in healthy donors (dated by TCRdb to about 2017). Regarding the research as a whole: In an earlier analysis of about 560 of the donors, 276 Gb of sequence data and 117 million unique TCR beta sequences from about 190 million T cells were reported. Along with the approximately 670-subject first cohort, a separate validation cohort of around 120 different subjects was used. Donor age, sex, ethnicity and CMV serostatus were compiled together with the repertoire data. The number of typed donors differed by locus: about 620-640 for A, B, C, DRB1 and DQB1; 522 for DQA1; fewer than 610 for DPA1; and roughly 450 for DPB1. In an earlier analysis of a few hundred of the donors, high-throughput TCR beta sequencing was used to judge whether each TCR beta V gene segment behaved as functional or pseudogenic. Of the 300 to 500 genotyped donors, 81% were placed in the genetic ancestry cluster associated with self-reported Caucasian donors. Rather than drawing on any new phenotypic data, the later analysis identified candidate immune exposures from TCR beta sequences and the way those sequences occurred across donors. Four to six DR-DQ haplotypes were handled as single units for association and clustering, since linkage in the cohort was strong. The aim of the study was to test whether cataloging public T cell receptors could identify signatures of past pathogen exposure. An early release covering approximately 600 HLA-typed donors comprised approximately 300 gigabases of sequencing data and tens of millions of unique TCR sequences. HLA typing covered class I and class II loci at four-digit resolution. All discovery cohort repertoires had been generated on a single sequencing platform. In a later genetic analysis, genome-wide SNP genotypes for about three fifths of the roughly 670 donors were used, and that subset was treated as a discovery cohort. The study used immunosequencing to profile the T cell repertoires of approximately 630 subjects and linked those repertoires to cytomegalovirus serostatus. In a later analysis, previously published TCR beta repertoires from 666 donors were re-analyzed and high-resolution HLA genotyping was added so that TCR occurrence patterns could be studied. To predict cytomegalovirus infection status, the study brought together high-throughput TCR immunosequencing, statistical association of individual TCRs with disease status, and machine learning. On average, roughly 240,000 unique TCR beta nucleotide sequences were sequenced per donor among roughly 430 genotyped donors of the cohort, with 15% to 20% of those sequences being non-productive.

Results the study describes overall, beyond this receptor: Compared with equally common non-associated chains, HLA-associated TCR beta chains in a later analysis were more clonally expanded and had lower generation probabilities. A further reported finding was that TCR beta sequences accurately predicted the HLA-A and HLA-B alleles for most subjects in the first cohort. A later analysis reported that several top co-occurrence clusters appeared linked to parvovirus B19, influenza, CMV and Epstein-Barr virus. Because counts were too low, seventeen rarely observed V segments, including chromosome 9 orphons, were excluded from the earlier analysis of a few hundred of the donors. This cohort had only TCR beta chains sequenced, and the lack of alpha or paired-chain data limited which features could be detected. A later analysis found that TCR association rates varied across HLA loci, with DRB1 alleles showing the most associated TCRs and HLA-C alleles the fewest. In the study, some 160 TCR beta chains were listed as associated with cytomegalovirus. A later genetic analysis associated a missense DCLRE1C variant with V-gene and J-gene trimming of TCR beta chains, and an independent cohort replicated the association. In a later genetic analysis, fewer N-insertions in productive TCRs were reported among donors in an Asian-associated ancestry cluster than the roughly 700-donor mean. The presence/absence analyses assumed that sequencing depth was roughly uniform across donors, and that assumption may not be true. Linkage disequilibrium might explain the correlated functional status among segregating V segments, but an unknown experimental factor could not be excluded. In an earlier analysis of approximately 590 of the donors, most TCR beta V segments appeared in productive rearrangements about 87% or about 30% of the time, broadly matching IMGT annotations. The 87-base-pair reads could not distinguish some IMGT-functional V segments, including TRBV6-2 and TRBV6-3, so those segments were excluded. The authors suggested that the approach could potentially be extended to other disease states and immunological phenotypes. A later analysis found that most CMV-associated TCR beta chains appeared HLA-restricted, with HLA associations seemingly driven largely by CMV exposure. The sequencing pipeline was judged likely to have produced a cluster of highly shared sequence variants as a technical artifact. The only immune exposure information available for the cohort was CMV serostatus. Three of the identified cytomegalovirus-associated TCR beta chains were confirmed in vitro to be specific for cytomegalovirus antigens. A later analysis associated some 17,000 TCR beta sequences with specific HLA alleles at a false discovery rate of 0.05. Because HLA typing was unavailable for some donors at each locus, only the typed subset was used in association tests. When HLA alleles, especially DR and DQ, strongly co-occurred, TCR associations were difficult to assign to individual alleles. While some public TCRs were present in many individuals, most TCR sequences turned up only very rarely across donors. The classifier was reported to diagnose cytomegalovirus status with high specificity and sensitivity in both the original cohort and the validation cohort.

The library was prepared using the immunoSEQ multiplex PCR assay. For the multiplex PCR, a mixture combining 60 forward primers for TCR Vbeta segments and 13 reverse primers for TCR Jbeta segments was used. The CDR3 region of rearranged TCR beta genes was amplified from genomic DNA with a multiplex PCR assay. On the Illumina HiSeq System, the amplified TCR beta libraries were sequenced as 87-base-pair reads. Regarding the original processing steps: A later analysis counted tens of millions of unique TCR beta chains across the 666 repertoires, and around 9.9 million of these chains were shared by at least two donors. Raw reads were error-corrected and collapsed into unique sequences by a nearest-neighbor algorithm in which closely related sequences were merged to remove PCR and sequencing errors. To assign V, D and J gene segments, CDR3 sequences were aligned to IMGT reference sequences. For a sequence to be retained, at least a six-nucleotide match to both a V gene segment and a J gene segment was required. A rearrangement was called productive if the CDR3 had no stop codons and remained in frame with V and J, and every other rearrangement was called non-productive. Following IMGT convention, CDR3 was defined as the stretch from the second conserved V-encoded cysteine up to the conserved J-encoded phenylalanine. Sequences without an unambiguous match to a single V gene segment were excluded from the earlier analysis of about 600 of the donors. An earlier analysis of almost 600 of the donors classified V segments as functional when productive rearrangements were above 56.7% and as segregating when the standard deviation between donors was above 5%. A statistical classification framework was developed to diagnose cytomegalovirus status using the catalog of TCR beta chain sequences. In a later analysis, V and J genes were assigned by comparing TCR nucleotide sequences against IMGT/GENE-DB human TR gene sequences. In a later analysis, CDR3 sequences and most-parsimonious VDJ recombination scenarios were assigned using the TCRdist pipeline. In a later analysis, each TCR beta chain was defined by its CDR3 amino acid sequence together with its V-gene family, and reads lacking a unique V-gene family were excluded. In a later analysis, fewer than 650 highly shared, low-generation-probability nucleotide sequences were removed to address suspected cross-contamination and a sequencing artifact. In a later analysis, a clonal expansion index for each public chain was calculated from normalized within-repertoire ranks of inferred template counts. Generation probabilities in a later analysis came from a VDJ recombination model fitted to out-of-frame rearrangements, and those results were checked against IGoR. A later analysis scored TCR-TCR, TCR-HLA and TCR-CMV co-occurrence with hypergeometric tests, applying a repertoire-size bias correction to TCR pairs. A later analysis estimated false discovery rates by permuting HLA or CMV assignments 20 times. In a later analysis, co-occurring TCRs were grouped using DBSCAN, with TCRdist sequence similarity added in when clustering inside HLA-allele-positive subsets. Repertoires with fewer than 30,000 or more than 120,000 public chains were left out of co-occurrence clustering, as were a handful of repertoires with anomalous nucleotide sharing. TCRdb took over this immuneACCESS table, retaining in-frame rearrangements with V and J assigned. Such tables are incomplete; in checked studies, under half of the missing clones stem from an unresolved V gene, and the remainder is unexplained. V and J calls and clone size are given by that table; D and trimming were obtained from the DNA. The sample has around 220,000 clones on record, approximately 80% of them singletons. Of the sample, 0.2% to 0.25% is held by the ten largest clones.

The CDR3 starts with the cysteine, ends with the phenylalanine, and has 14 residues. The sequence is cut down to CDR3 DNA, 42 bases in frame from base 1. The V and J ends are trimmed by 2 bases and 4 bases, leaving 12 bases between them. Sequences SGHTS (CDR1) and YDEGEE (CDR2) are obtained from the germline V gene. The TCR was taken from a girl between 2 and 10 years old in good health and CMV-seronegative. Input material: PBMCs. Recombination joined TRBV5-8 with TRBJ1-2, with TRBD1 tentatively as D gene (5 bases match). The nucleotides are TGTGCCAGCAGCTTTCCGGGGGTCAGCTATGGCTACACCTTC. The translation is CASSFPGVSYGYTF.